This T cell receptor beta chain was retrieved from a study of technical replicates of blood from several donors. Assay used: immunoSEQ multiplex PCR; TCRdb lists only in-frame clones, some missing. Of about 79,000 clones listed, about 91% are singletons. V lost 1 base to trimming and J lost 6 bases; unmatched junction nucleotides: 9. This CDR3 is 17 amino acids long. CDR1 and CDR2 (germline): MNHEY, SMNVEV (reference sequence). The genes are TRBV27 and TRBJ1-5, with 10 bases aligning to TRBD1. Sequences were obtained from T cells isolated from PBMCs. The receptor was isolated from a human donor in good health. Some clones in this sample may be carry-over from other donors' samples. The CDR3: CASSLYGTGALSQPQHF. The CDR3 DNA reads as TGTGCCAGCAGTTTATACGGGACAGGGGCTTTGAGTCAGCCCCAGCATTTT.